These 13 T cell receptor beta chains originate from one sample sequenced in a study of cytomegalovirus exposure and HLA in healthy donors. Assay used: immunoSEQ multiplex PCR; TCRdb lists only in-frame clones, some missing. The sample shows fewer than 200,000 clones, roughly 85% of them seen only once. Sequencing input: PBMCs. The receptors were sampled from a man aged 18 to 29 in good health and CMV-seropositive.

The V call is TRBV2, the J call TRBJ2-7; TRBD1 agrees at 9 bases. The CDR3 consists of 14 residues. The germline CDR1 and CDR2 sequences are SNHLY and FYNNEI. V was clipped by 7 bases and J by 7 bases; unmatched bases: 11. CDR3 bases: TGTGCCAGCACCCCGGGACAGGGAACGGGGGAGCAGTACTTC. Amino acid sequence: CASTPGQGTGEQYF.

The J gene is TRBJ1-3, the V gene TRBV27, with D possibly being TRBD1 (5 bases). This CDR3 spans 17 amino acids. CDR1 and CDR2 from the germline V gene are MNHEY and SMNVEV (reference sequence). The V and J ends lost 5 bases and 4 bases respectively, with 21 bases between them. DNA for the CDR3: TGTGCCAGCAGTCCATTCCAGGGCGTCGGCAGGGGAAACACCATATATTTT. Residues: CASSPFQGVGRGNTIYF.

The chain uses TRBV30 and TRBJ2-2; a possible D gene is TRBD2 (5 bases). Germline V gene data show CDR1 as GTSNPN and CDR2 as SVGIG (reference sequence). CDR3 length equals 11 residues. V lost 7 bases to trimming and J lost 7 bases, with 10 bases between them. This chain's CDR3 is CASSSHGELFF. In DNA form, the CDR3 reads TGTGCCTCCTCTAGCCACGGGGAGCTGTTTTTT.

V gene TRBV9 combines with J gene TRBJ2-6, with D possibly being TRBD1 (6 bases). CDR3 length equals 18 residues. The V gene's germline CDR1 is SGDLS and CDR2 YYNGEE. V lost 3 bases and J lost 0, with 16 bases in between. The CDR3 is CASSAHRELLSGANVLTF. The CDR3 nucleotides are TGTGCCAGCAGCGCCCACAGGGAACTCCTCTCTGGGGCCAACGTCCTGACTTTC.

The genes are TRBV27 and TRBJ2-1, with 7 bases that match TRBD2. The CDR3 contains 15 residues. V was clipped by 5 bases and J by 7 bases; unmatched bases: 11. Germline V lookup: CDR1 MNHEY, CDR2 SMNVEV (reference sequence). The chain's CDR3 is CASSRASGPLNEQFF. The CDR3 bases are TGTGCCAGCAGTCGGGCTAGCGGCCCCCTAAATGAGCAGTTCTTC.

The chain carries TRBV6-5 and TRBJ1-1; 8 positions agree with TRBD1. CDR1 is MNHEY and CDR2 is SVGAGI in the germline V gene. V dropped 2 bases and J dropped 7; count of bases not matched to a gene: 3. The CDR3 has 13 residues. The CDR3 is CASSYGTGGEAFF. In DNA, the CDR3 is TGTGCCAGCAGTTACGGGACAGGAGGTGAAGCTTTCTTT.

The genes are TRBV18 and TRBJ2-1, with no clear D. V dropped 0 bases and J dropped 9 bases, with 15 bases sitting between them. The CDR3 spans 15 residues. Germline V gene lookup returns CDR1 KGHSH and CDR2 LQKENI. The DNA of the CDR3 is TGTGCCAGCTCACCACCAGACCGAGTGAGGATTGAGCAGTTCTTC. Translated, it gives CASSPPDRVRIEQFF.

CDR3 loop: CASSSLKQGAEKLFF. The CDR3 coding sequence is TGTGCCAGCAGTTCCCTCAAACAGGGGGCTGAAAAACTGTTTTTT. The rearrangement uses TRBV28 and TRBJ1-4; 9 bases match TRBD1. The trim removed 4 bases at V and 7 bases at J, leaving 7 bases unmatched. There are 15 residues in the CDR3. CDR1 and CDR2 from the germline V gene are MDHEN and SYDVKM. Together with reference TRBV28 and TRBJ1-4, the CDR3 gives the full variable domain: DVKVTQSSRYLVKRTGEKVFLECVQDMDHENMFWYRQDPGLGLRLIYFSYDVKMKEKGDIPEGYSVSREKKERFSLILESASTNQTSMYLCASSSLKQGAEKLFFGSGTQLSVL.

The genes are TRBV30 and TRBJ2-3, with a possible D match to TRBD2 (6 bases). The CDR3 covers 14 residues. Germline V lookup: CDR1 GTSNPN, CDR2 SVGIG (reference sequence). The V end was cut by 7 bases, the J end by 5 bases, with 19 bases between. CDR3 sequence reads: CASTSPGSLDTQYF. The CDR3 region has the DNA TGTGCCTCCACAAGCCCCGGGAGTTTAGATACGCAGTATTTT.

The rearrangement links TRBV10-3 to TRBJ2-7; TRBD2 agrees at 9 bases. The V and J ends lost 8 bases and 0 bases, in that order; junction bases with no gene match: 5. The CDR3 sequence is 14 residues long. Germline V gene sequence: CDR1 ENHRY, CDR2 SYGVKD. CDR3 in amino acids: CAISTSGYSYEQYF. The CDR3 DNA sequence: TGTGCCATCTCGACTAGCGGCTACTCCTACGAGCAGTACTTC.

J is TRBJ2-7 and V is TRBV30, with D perhaps matching TRBD1 (6 bases). Germline V gene lookup returns CDR1 GTSNPN and CDR2 SVGIG (reference sequence). V lost 2 bases and J 6 bases, leaving 11 bases between the germline ends. CDR3 size: 12 residues. CDR3 residues: CAWSLSGVEQYF. CDR3 nucleotides: TGTGCCTGGAGTCTCTCAGGGGTCGAGCAGTACTTC.

Here the CDR3 reads CASSRTGLASTYEQYF. The CDR3 coding sequence is TGTGCCAGCAGCCGGACTGGGCTAGCGTCTACCTACGAGCAGTACTTC. V usage is TRBV9 and J usage is TRBJ2-7, with D possibly being TRBD2 (6 bases). V was shortened by 4 bases and J by 2 bases, with 19 bases between the two germline ends. Per germline, CDR1 SGDLS and CDR2 YYNGEE. This CDR3 spans 16 amino acids.

This clone came up many times. The chain joins TRBV28 to TRBJ1-2; a possible D gene is TRBD1 (5 bases). The germline gives CDR1 MDHEN, CDR2 SYDVKM. This CDR3 has 15 amino acids. Deletions cut 4 bases from V and 4 bases from J, with 16 bases between. The CDR3 spells CASSSPSTASYGYTF. In nucleotides, the CDR3 is TGTGCCAGCAGTTCGCCCTCGACAGCCTCCTATGGCTACACCTTC.